This entry lists 14 T cell receptor beta chains sequenced from one sample in a study of T cell responses to AZD1222 COVID-19 vaccine. Method: immunoSEQ multiplex PCR; TCRdb's copy keeps in-frame clones and lacks some. The data hold around 150,000 clones, with 92% observed a single time. The input for sequencing was peripheral blood, taken 28 days after the second AZD1222 dose. These receptors all come from an adult who received the AZD1222 COVID-19 vaccine.

The genes are TRBV18 and TRBJ1-3, with D uncertain. This CDR3 comprises 17 residues. Trimming took off 0 bases at V and 0 bases at J, with 12 bases between the two ends. The V gene's germline CDR1 is KGHSH and CDR2 LQKENI. CDR3 DNA sequence: TGTGCCAGCTCACCACCTCCCCGGGTCAACTCTGGAAACACCATATATTTT. Amino acids: CASSPPPRVNSGNTIYF.

This clone was picked up one time. The chain couples TRBV28 to TRBJ2-1; D gene unclear. V was shortened by 6 bases and J by 5 bases, with 11 bases between the two germline ends. The CDR3 spans 13 residues. Per germline, CDR1 MDHEN and CDR2 SYDVKM. CDR3 residues: CASRRTRDNEQFF. Written as DNA, the CDR3 is TGTGCCAGCAGGAGGACCAGAGACAATGAGCAGTTCTTC.

The chain recombines TRBV5-1 with TRBJ2-1; 8 nucleotides agree with TRBD2. The CDR3 consists of 13 residues. Germline loops: CDR1 SGHRS, CDR2 YFSETQ. J lost 4 bases, V lost 5 bases, and 2 bases had no gene match. The CDR3 reads CASSVAGYNEQFF. The CDR3 coding sequence is TGCGCCAGCAGTGTAGCGGGATACAATGAGCAGTTCTTC.

The chain is built from TRBV2 and TRBJ1-1; D perhaps matches TRBD1 (6 bases). The CDR3 runs to 12 residues. Germline V CDR1 and CDR2: SNHLY, FYNNEI. Deletions cut 6 bases from V and 5 bases from J, with 10 bases between. CDR3 nucleotide sequence: TGTGCCAGCAGAAGGGGGGGGACTGAAGCTTTCTTT. It translates to CASRRGGTEAFF.

The rearrangement links TRBV5-1 to TRBJ1-1; D remains ambiguous. The CDR3 is 8 amino acids. CDR1 and CDR2 from the germline V gene are SGHRS and YFSETQ. V was cut by 8 bases and J by 10 bases, with 6 bases left in between. Written as DNA, the CDR3 is TGCGCCAGTGGAGGAGCTTTCTTT. As protein: CASGGAFF.

The J gene is TRBJ2-5, the V gene TRBV28, with 10 bases lining up with TRBD1. V gave up 5 bases and J gave up 5 bases; unmatched junction bases: 14. The CDR3 covers 17 residues. Germline V lookup: CDR1 MDHEN, CDR2 SYDVKM. The CDR3 reads CASSGNLGTGEFETQYF. CDR3 bases: TGTGCCAGCAGTGGGAACCTTGGGACAGGGGAGTTTGAGACCCAGTACTTC.

The gene calls are TRBV3-1 (or the pseudogene TRBV3-2) and TRBJ2-1, with TRBD2 matching over 10 bases. This CDR3 is 19 amino acids long. In germline, CDR1 is LGHDT, CDR2 YNNKEL (reference sequence). V lost 4 bases, J lost 1 base, and 13 bases stayed unmatched. This CDR3 reads CASSPQGLARTASYNEQFF. The CDR3 coding sequence is TGTGCCAGCAGCCCACAGGGACTAGCGCGAACCGCTTCCTACAATGAGCAGTTCTTC.

This chain uses TRBV7-9 with TRBJ2-7, with TRBD1 matching over 10 bases. The germline gives CDR1 SEHNR, CDR2 FQNEAQ (reference sequence). This CDR3 contains 14 residues. The J segment lost 4 bases and the V segment lost 1 base, leaving 1 base of the junction unmatched. Here the CDR3 DNA reads TGTGCCAGCAGCTTAGGGGACAGGGGTTACGAGCAGTACTTC. Amino acids: CASSLGDRGYEQYF.

This chain joins TRBV5-1 and TRBJ2-5, with 8 bases lining up with TRBD1. CDR1 is SGHRS and CDR2 is YFSETQ in the germline V gene. This CDR3 spans 15 amino acids. Germline trimming cut 0 bases from V and 2 bases from J; bases unmatched to any gene: 3. CDR3 DNA sequence: TGCGCCAGCAGCTTGGAGGACAGGGTACAAGAGACCCAGTACTTC. This translates into CASSLEDRVQETQYF.

The chain uses TRBV4-3 and TRBJ1-6; D gene ambiguous. Per the germline V gene, CDR1 is LGHNA and CDR2 is YSLEER. The V end was cut by 1 base, the J end by 11 bases, with 12 bases between. The CDR3 totals 14 residues. The CDR3, as DNA: TGCGCCAGCAGCCAAGTTTTGAGGGAGACACCCCTCCACTTT. Amino acids: CASSQVLRETPLHF.

CDR3 protein: CTSSHLSRQGWRNEQYF. The CDR3 DNA follows: TGCACCAGCAGCCACCTATCCCGACAGGGGTGGAGGAACGAGCAGTACTTC. The rearrangement uses TRBV1 and TRBJ2-7; TRBD1 is the table's D call and was not checked against the DNA. TRBV1 is a documented pseudogene. The CDR3 is made up of 17 amino acids.

The gene calls are TRBV4-1 and TRBJ2-2, with TRBD2 matching 11 bases. The germline V gene has CDR1 MGHRA and CDR2 YSYEKL. V lost 3 bases and J lost 5; bases outside the gene matches: 11. This CDR3 has 18 amino acids. The CDR3 DNA follows: TGCGCCAGCAGCCACTCTCTGGGACTAGCGGAGTCAACCGGGGAGCTGTTTTTT. Its protein product is CASSHSLGLAESTGELFF.

The chain links TRBV5-6 to TRBJ2-7; TRBD2 aligns across 9 bases. CDR1 SGHDT and CDR2 YYEEEE come from the germline V gene. V shed 3 bases, J shed 5 bases, and the junction held 6 bases outside the gene matches. This CDR3 has 14 amino acids. CDR3 loop: CASSSISGSNEQYF. The CDR3 coding sequence is TGTGCCAGCAGCTCGATTAGCGGGAGTAACGAGCAGTACTTC.

The chain couples TRBV7-9 to TRBJ1-5; no clear D gene. The V and J ends lost 1 base and 7 bases respectively, with 8 bases between them. Germline V CDR1 and CDR2: SEHNR, FQNEAQ (reference sequence). CDR3 size: 13 residues. This CDR3 is CASSLGGRQPQHF. In nucleotides, the CDR3 is TGTGCCAGCAGCTTAGGAGGGAGGCAGCCCCAGCATTTT.